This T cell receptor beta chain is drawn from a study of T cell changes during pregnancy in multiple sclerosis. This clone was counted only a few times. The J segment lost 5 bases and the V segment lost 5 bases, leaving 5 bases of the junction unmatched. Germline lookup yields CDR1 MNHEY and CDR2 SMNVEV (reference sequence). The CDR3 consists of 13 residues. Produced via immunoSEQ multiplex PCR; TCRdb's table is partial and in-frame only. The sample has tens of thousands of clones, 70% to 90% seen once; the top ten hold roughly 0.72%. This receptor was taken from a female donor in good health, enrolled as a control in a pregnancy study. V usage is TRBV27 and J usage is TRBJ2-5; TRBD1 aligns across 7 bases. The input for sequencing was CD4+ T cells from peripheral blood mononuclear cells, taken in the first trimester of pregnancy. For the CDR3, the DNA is TGTGCCAGCAGTCAACAGGGGTGGGAGACCCAGTACTTC. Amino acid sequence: CASSQQGWETQYF.